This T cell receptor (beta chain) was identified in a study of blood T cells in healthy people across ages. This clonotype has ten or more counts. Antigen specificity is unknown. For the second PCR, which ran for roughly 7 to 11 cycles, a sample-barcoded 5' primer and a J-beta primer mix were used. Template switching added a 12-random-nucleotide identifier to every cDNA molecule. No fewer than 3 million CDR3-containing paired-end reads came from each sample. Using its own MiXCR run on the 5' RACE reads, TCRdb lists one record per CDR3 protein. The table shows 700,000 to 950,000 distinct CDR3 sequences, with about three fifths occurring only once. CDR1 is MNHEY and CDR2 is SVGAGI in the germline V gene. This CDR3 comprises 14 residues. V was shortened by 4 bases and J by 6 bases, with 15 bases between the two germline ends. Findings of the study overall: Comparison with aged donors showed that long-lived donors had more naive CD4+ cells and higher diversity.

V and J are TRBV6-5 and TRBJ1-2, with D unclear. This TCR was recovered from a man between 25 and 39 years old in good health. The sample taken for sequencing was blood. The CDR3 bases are TGTGCCAGCAGTTCTAACGTGGGGTTTAATGGCTACACCTTC. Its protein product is CASSSNVGFNGYTF.